This T cell receptor beta chain was captured by sequencing in a study of blood T cell repertoires in COVID-19. Across the whole study: Specimens from acute and convalescent COVID-19 originated in the United States, Italy and Spain. Sources were T cells, B-cell-depleted T cells, or PBMCs; the material itself was cDNA or gDNA.

The protocol was immunoSEQ multiplex PCR, while the TCRdb copy is restricted to in-frame clones and leaves out a portion. Of around 60,000 clones in the sample, just over 85% were seen once. CDR3 length: 17 amino acids. The V segment lost 4 bases and the J segment 3 bases; nucleotides outside the gene matches: 11. Germline V gene data show CDR1 as SGHRS and CDR2 as YFSETQ. V and J are TRBV5-1 and TRBJ2-1, with 9 bases identical to TRBD2. The TCR originated in a woman older than 75 with acute or convalescent COVID-19. The sequencing input was peripheral blood. Here the CDR3 reads CASSPRTTSGVYNEQFF. The CDR3 DNA reads as TGCGCCAGCAGCCCCCGGACGACTAGCGGAGTCTACAATGAGCAGTTCTTC.